This TCR beta chain comes out of a study of blood T cell repertoires in COVID-19. Study details: Acute and convalescent COVID-19 specimens originated in the United States, Italy and Spain. PBMCs, B-cell-depleted T cells, or T cells provided the cDNA or gDNA that made up the material.

V gave up 4 bases and J gave up 6 bases, with 15 bases separating them. The germline gives CDR1 SGHRS, CDR2 YFSETQ. This CDR3 is built from 14 residues. In the original processing: Estimates of nucleated cell counts were drawn from the amplification of reference gene primers. Method: immunoSEQ multiplex PCR; TCRdb's copy keeps in-frame clones and lacks some. V, J and clone size derive from that table, while D and trimming were established from the DNA sequence. The data show 280,000 or so clones, over 75% seen once. This sequence was found in a human donor in a cohort sampled during active COVID-19. The chain combines TRBV5-1 with TRBJ2-3; D possibly corresponds to TRBD1 (6 bases). The sample taken for sequencing was peripheral blood. In nucleotides, the CDR3 is TGCGCCAGCAGCCGACTAACTAGGGGGGATACGCAGTATTTT. It yields the protein CASSRLTRGDTQYF.